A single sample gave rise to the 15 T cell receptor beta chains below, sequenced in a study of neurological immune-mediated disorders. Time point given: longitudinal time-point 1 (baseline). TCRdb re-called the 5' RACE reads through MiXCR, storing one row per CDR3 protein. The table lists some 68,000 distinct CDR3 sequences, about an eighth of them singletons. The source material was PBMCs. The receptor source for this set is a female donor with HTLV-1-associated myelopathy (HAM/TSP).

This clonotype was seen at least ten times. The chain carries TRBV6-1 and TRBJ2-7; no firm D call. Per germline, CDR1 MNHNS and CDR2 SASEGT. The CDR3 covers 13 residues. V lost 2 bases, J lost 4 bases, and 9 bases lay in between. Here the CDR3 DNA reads TGTGCCAGCAGTGAAAGAATAAATTACGAGCAGTACTTC. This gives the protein CASSERINYEQYF.

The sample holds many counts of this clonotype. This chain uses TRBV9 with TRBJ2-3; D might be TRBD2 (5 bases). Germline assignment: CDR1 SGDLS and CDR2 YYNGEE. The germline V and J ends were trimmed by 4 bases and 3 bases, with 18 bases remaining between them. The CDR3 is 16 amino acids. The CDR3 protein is CASSPRQRGTTDTQYF. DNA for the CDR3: TGTGCCAGCAGCCCCCGTCAACGGGGAACAACAGATACGCAGTATTTT.

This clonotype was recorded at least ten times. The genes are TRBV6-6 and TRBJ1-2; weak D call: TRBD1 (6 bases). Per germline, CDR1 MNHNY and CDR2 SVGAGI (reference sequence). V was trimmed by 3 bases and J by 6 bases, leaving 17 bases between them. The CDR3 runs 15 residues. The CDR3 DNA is TGTGCCAGCAGTTATGGGGGGGCGGTACTGGATGGCTACACCTTC. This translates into CASSYGGAVLDGYTF.

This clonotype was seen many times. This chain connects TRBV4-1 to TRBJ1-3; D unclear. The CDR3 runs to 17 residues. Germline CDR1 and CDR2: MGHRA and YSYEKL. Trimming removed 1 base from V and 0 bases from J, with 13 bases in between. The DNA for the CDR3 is TGCGCCAGCAGCCAAGTATCCGGACGGAGCTCTGGAAACACCATATATTTT. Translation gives CASSQVSGRSSGNTIYF.

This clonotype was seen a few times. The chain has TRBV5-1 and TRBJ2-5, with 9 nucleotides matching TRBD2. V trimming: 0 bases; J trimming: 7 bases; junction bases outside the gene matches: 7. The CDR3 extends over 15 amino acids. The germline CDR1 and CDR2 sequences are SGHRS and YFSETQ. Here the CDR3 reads CASSLELAGVGTQYF. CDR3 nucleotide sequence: TGCGCCAGCAGCTTGGAATTAGCGGGGGTAGGGACCCAGTACTTC.

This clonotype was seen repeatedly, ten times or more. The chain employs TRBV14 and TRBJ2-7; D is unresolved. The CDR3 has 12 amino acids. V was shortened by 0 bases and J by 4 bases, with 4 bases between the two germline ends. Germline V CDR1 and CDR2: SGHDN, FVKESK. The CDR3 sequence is CASSQDTYEQYF. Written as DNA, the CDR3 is TGTGCCAGCAGCCAAGACACATACGAGCAGTACTTC.

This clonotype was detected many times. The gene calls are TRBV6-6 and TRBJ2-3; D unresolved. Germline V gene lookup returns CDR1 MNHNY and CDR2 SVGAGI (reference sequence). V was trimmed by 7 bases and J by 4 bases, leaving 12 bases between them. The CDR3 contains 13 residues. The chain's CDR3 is CASNRDRADTQYF. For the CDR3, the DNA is TGTGCCAGCAATAGGGATAGGGCAGATACGCAGTATTTT.

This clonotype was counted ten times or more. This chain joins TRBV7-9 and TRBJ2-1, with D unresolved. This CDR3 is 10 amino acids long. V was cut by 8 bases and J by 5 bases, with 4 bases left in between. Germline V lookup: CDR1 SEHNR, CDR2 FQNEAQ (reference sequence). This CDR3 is CASGDNEQFF. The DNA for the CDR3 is TGTGCCAGCGGGGACAATGAGCAGTTCTTC.

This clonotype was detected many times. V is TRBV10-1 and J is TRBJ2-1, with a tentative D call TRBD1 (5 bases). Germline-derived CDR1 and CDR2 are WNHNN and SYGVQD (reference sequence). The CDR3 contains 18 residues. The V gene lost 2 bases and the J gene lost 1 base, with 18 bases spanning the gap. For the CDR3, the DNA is TGCGCCAGCAGTGAGGGGTTAGGACAAGGGAATTCCTACAATGAGCAGTTCTTC. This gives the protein CASSEGLGQGNSYNEQFF.

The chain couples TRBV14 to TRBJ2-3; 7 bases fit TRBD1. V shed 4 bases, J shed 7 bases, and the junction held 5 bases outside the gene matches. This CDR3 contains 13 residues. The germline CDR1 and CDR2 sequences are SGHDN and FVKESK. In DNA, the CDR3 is TGTGCCAGCAGCCCAATGGACAGGAATACGCAGTATTTT. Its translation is CASSPMDRNTQYF.

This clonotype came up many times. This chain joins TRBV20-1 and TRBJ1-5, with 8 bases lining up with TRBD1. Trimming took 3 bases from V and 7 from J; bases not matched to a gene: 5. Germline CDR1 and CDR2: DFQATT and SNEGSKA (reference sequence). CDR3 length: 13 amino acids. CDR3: CSARLQGGQPQHF. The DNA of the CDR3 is TGCAGTGCTAGGTTACAGGGGGGGCAGCCCCAGCATTTT.

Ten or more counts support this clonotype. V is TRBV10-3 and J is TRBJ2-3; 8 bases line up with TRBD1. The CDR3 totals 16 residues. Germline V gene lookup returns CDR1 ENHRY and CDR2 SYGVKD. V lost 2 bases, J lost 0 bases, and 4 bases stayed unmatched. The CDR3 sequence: CAISEPRGLSTDTQYF. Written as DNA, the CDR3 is TGTGCCATCAGTGAGCCCAGGGGGCTTAGCACAGATACGCAGTATTTT.

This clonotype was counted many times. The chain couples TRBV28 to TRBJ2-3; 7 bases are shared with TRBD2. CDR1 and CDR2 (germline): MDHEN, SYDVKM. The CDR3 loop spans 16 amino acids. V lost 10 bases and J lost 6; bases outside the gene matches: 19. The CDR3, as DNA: TGTGCCATGGGGGATGGAATCGGGCGGGGGTCGGATACGCAGTATTTT. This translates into CAMGDGIGRGSDTQYF.

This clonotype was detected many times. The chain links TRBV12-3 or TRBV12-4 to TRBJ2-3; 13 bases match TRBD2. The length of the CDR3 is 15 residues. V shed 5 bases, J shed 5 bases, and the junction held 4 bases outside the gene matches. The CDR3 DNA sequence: TGTGCCAGCAGTCGGACTAGCGGGGGTGTAGATACGCAGTATTTT. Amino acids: CASSRTSGGVDTQYF.

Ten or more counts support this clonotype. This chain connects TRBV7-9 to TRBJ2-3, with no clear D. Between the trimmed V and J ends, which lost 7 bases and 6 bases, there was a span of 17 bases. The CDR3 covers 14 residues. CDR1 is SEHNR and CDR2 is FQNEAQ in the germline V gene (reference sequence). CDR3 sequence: CASIIGSRTDTQYF. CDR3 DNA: TGTGCCAGCATCATCGGGTCCCGTACGGATACGCAGTATTTT.